Detailed here is one TCR beta chain. Its matching antigen is unknown. This entry belongs to a study of graft-versus-host responses after intestinal transplantation. Study information: Each of the recipients got a multivisceral, liver-intestinal, or isolated intestinal transplant.

The table came from immunoSEQ multiplex PCR; TCRdb's copy has only in-frame clones and leaves some out. Of 84,000 or so clones in the sample, 85% to 95% are singletons; the top ten hold 1.1%. Study results and caveats: GvH clones turned up in recipient marrow; some had shown up first in ileum or blood.

The clonotype comes from a human donor who was the organ donor for an intestinal transplant. This sample comprised unstimulated CD8+ T cells sorted from spleen or lymph node cells, obtained before transplant.

The CDR3 loop is CASRQGSYNEQFF. The CDR3 DNA reads TGTGCCAGCCGACAGGGCTCCTACAATGAGCAGTTCTTC. The rearrangement links TRBV19 to TRBJ2-1; TRBD1 agrees at 7 bases. Germline CDR1 LNHDA, CDR2 SQIVND (reference sequence). Trimming removed 9 bases from V and 0 bases from J; junction bases left unmatched: 2. This CDR3 spans 13 amino acids.